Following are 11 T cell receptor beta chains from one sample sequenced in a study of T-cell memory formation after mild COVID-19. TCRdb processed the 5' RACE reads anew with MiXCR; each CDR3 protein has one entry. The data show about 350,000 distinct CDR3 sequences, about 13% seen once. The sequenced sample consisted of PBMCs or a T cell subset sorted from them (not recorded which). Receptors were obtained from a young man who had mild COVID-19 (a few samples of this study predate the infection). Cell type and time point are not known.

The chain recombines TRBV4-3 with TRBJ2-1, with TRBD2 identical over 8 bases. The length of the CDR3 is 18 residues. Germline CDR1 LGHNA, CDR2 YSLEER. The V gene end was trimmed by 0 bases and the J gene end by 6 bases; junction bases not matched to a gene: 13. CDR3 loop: CASSQDHAGGSRGNEQFF. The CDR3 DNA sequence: TGCGCCAGCAGCCAAGATCATGCGGGAGGTAGTAGGGGCAATGAGCAGTTCTTC.

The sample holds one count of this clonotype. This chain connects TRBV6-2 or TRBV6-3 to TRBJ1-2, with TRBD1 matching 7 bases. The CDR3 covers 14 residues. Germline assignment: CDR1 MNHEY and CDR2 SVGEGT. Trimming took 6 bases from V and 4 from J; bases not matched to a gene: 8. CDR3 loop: CASSTTGEVYGYTF. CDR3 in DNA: TGTGCCAGCAGCACCACAGGGGAAGTCTATGGCTACACCTTC.

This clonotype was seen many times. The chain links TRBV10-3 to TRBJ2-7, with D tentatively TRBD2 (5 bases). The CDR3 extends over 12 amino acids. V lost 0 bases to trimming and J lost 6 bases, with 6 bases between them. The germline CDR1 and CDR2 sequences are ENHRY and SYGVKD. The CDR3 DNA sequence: TGTGCCATCAGTGAGTCGGGAGTCGAGCAGTACTTC. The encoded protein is CAISESGVEQYF.

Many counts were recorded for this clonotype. In DNA form, the CDR3 reads TGTGCCAGCAGTTTCCGCGGCAGCACAGATACGCAGTATTTT. Translation: CASSFRGSTDTQYF. V is TRBV12-3 or TRBV12-4 and J is TRBJ2-3; no clear D gene. Trimming took off 3 bases at V and 0 bases at J, with 7 bases between the two ends. The CDR3 runs to 14 residues.

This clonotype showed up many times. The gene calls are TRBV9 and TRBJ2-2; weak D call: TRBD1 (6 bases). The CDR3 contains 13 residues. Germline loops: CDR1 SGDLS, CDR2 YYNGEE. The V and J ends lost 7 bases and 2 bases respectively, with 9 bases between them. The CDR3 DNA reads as TGTGCCAGCGGCAGGGGAAACACCGGGGAGCTGTTTTTT. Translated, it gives CASGRGNTGELFF. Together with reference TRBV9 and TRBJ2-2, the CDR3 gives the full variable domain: DSGVTQTPKHLITATGQRVTLRCSPRSGDLSVYWYQQSLDQGLQFLIQYYNGEERAKGNILERFSAQQFPDLHSELNLSSLELGDSALYFCASGRGNTGELFFGEGSRLTVL.

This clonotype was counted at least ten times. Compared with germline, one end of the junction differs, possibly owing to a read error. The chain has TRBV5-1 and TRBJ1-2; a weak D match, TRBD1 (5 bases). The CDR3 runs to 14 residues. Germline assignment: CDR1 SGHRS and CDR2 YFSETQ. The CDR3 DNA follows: TGTGCCAGCAGCTTAGCCGACAGCTACTATGGCTACACCTTC. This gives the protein CASSLADSYYGYTF.

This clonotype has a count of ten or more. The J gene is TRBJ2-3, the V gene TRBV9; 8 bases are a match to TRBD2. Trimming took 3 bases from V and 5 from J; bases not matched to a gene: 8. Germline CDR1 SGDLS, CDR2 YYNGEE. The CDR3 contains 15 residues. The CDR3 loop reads CASSGGSLAGDTQYF. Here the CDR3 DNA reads TGTGCCAGCAGCGGCGGATCCCTAGCGGGAGATACGCAGTATTTT.

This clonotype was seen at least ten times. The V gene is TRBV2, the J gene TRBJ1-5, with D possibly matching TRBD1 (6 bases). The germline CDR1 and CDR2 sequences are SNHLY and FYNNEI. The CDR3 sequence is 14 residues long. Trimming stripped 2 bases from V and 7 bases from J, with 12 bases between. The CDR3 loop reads CASSELEGGQPQHF. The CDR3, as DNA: TGTGCCAGCAGTGAACTAGAGGGGGGGCAGCCCCAGCATTTT.

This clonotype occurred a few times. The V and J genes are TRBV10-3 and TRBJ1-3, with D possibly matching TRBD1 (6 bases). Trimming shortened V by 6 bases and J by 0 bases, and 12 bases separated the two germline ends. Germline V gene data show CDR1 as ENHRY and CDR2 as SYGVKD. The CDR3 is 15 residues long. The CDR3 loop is CAIRGTGSSGNTIYF. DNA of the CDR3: TGTGCCATCAGGGGAACAGGGAGCTCTGGAAACACCATATATTTT.

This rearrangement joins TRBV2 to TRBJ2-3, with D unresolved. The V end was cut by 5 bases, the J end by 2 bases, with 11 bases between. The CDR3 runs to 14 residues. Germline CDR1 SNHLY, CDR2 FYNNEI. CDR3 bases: TGTGCCAGCAGTCGCAGACAAGTCACAGATACGCAGTATTTT. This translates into CASSRRQVTDTQYF.

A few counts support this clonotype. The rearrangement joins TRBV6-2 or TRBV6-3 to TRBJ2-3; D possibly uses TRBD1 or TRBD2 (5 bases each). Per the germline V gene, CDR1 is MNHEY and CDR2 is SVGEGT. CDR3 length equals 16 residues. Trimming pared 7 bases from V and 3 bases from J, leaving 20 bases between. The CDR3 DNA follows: TGTGCCAGCACATCAGGGTCGAGGGGACCGACAGATACGCAGTATTTT. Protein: CASTSGSRGPTDTQYF.